Detailed here is one T cell receptor (beta chain). What it binds is not known. This entry belongs to a study of cytomegalovirus exposure and HLA in healthy donors. Findings and caveats of the study: Rare TCR sequences dominated, though some public TCRs recurred in many donors. Overall, 164 TCR beta chains were annotated as cytomegalovirus-associated. Reports indicated that the classifier achieved high specificity and sensitivity in diagnosing cytomegalovirus status.

V dropped 3 bases and J dropped 7 bases, with 21 bases sitting between them. Germline V lookup: CDR1 SGHDN, CDR2 FVKESK. The CDR3 spans 16 residues. Among the roughly 120 subjects of the validation cohort, separate from the approximately 700-subject first cohort, were the donors. Sequencing was performed with immunoSEQ multiplex PCR; in TCRdb, only in-frame clones are kept and a portion is missing. The sample has 210,000 or so clones; just over 85% are singletons. The source material was PBMCs. The sequence was collected from a woman aged 18-29 years in good health and CMV-seronegative. The chain couples TRBV14 to TRBJ1-1; D might be TRBD1 (5 bases). CDR3 protein: CASSHHAGRRVVEAFF. The CDR3 DNA reads TGTGCCAGCAGCCACCATGCGGGACGGAGGGTGGTTGAAGCTTTCTTT.